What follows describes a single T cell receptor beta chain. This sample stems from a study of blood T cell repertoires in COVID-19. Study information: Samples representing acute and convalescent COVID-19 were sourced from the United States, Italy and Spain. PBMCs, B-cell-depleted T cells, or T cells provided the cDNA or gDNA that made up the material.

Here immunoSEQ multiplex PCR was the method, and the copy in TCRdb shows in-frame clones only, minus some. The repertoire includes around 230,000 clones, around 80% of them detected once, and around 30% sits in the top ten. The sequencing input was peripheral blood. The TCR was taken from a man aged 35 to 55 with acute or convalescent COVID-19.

The CDR3 bases are TGTGCCACCAGTGAATCCGGGACAGGGGACAATGAGCAGTTCTTC. Its protein is CATSESGTGDNEQFF. The rearrangement links TRBV24-1 to TRBJ2-1, with TRBD1 matching 10 bases. Germline trimming cut 4 bases from V and 5 bases from J; bases unmatched to any gene: 4. CDR3 length: 15 residues. CDR1 and CDR2 (germline): KGHDR, SFDVKD.